Shown below are 5 T cell receptor beta chains from a single sample sequenced in a study of blood T cell repertoires in COVID-19. Generated by immunoSEQ multiplex PCR, the TCRdb table keeps only in-frame clones and is missing some. The data hold over 250,000 clones, with about 82% observed a single time. Specimen: peripheral blood. The receptors come from a man aged 45 to 65 with active or convalescent COVID-19.

This rearrangement joins TRBV6-5 to TRBJ2-3; D not certain. Germline-derived CDR1 and CDR2 are MNHEY and SVGAGI. CDR3 length: 16 residues. Trimming removed 4 bases from V and 2 bases from J, with 16 bases in between. The CDR3: CASSSHGAGATDTQYF. The CDR3 DNA sequence: TGTGCCAGCAGTTCCCACGGAGCCGGAGCCACAGATACGCAGTATTTT.

The chain carries TRBV28 and TRBJ2-7; tentative D call: TRBD1 (5 bases). Germline CDR1 MDHEN, CDR2 SYDVKM. V lost 5 bases and J 1 base, leaving 15 bases between the germline ends. The CDR3 loop spans 15 amino acids. The CDR3 nucleotides are TGTGCCAGCAGTCCACCAGGGTCCCAATCCTACGAGCAGTACTTC. This sequence encodes CASSPPGSQSYEQYF.

CDR3 nucleotides: TGCGCCAGCAGTGAATCGGGGGGCTCTACTGAAGCTTTCTTT. This gives the protein CASSESGGSTEAFF. V usage is TRBV10-2 and J usage is TRBJ1-1; D is perhaps TRBD1 (6 bases). Germline V gives CDR1 WSHSY, CDR2 SAAADI. V shed 3 bases and J shed 5 bases, with 13 bases lying between them. The CDR3 is 14 amino acids.

The chain recombines TRBV28 with TRBJ1-4; D possibly corresponds to TRBD1 (5 bases). The CDR3 is made up of 15 amino acids. Trimming removed 8 bases at V and 1 base at J, with 14 bases between. Germline V lookup: CDR1 MDHEN, CDR2 SYDVKM. This CDR3 reads CASQIPGGTNEKLFF. In DNA form, the CDR3 reads TGTGCCAGCCAAATCCCGGGGGGAACTAATGAAAAACTGTTTTTT.

The V gene is TRBV7-7, the J gene TRBJ2-5, with D tentatively TRBD2 (5 bases). This CDR3 is 15 amino acids long. Per germline, CDR1 SSHAT and CDR2 FNYEAQ (reference sequence). Trimming shortened V by 5 bases and J by 5 bases, and 18 bases separated the two germline ends. CDR3 protein: CASSPLDGSGETQYF. The DNA for the CDR3 is TGTGCCAGCAGCCCGCTGGACGGCTCGGGGGAGACCCAGTACTTC. Looking up the rest from reference TRBV7-7 and TRBJ2-5 gives the full variable domain: GAGVSQSPRYKVTKRGQDVTLRCDPISSHATLYWYQQALGQGPEFLTYFNYEAQPDKSGLPSDRFSAERPEGSISTLTIQRTEQRDSAMYRCASSPLDGSGETQYFGPGTRLLVL.